The T cell receptor beta chain under discussion was sequenced for a study of T cell responses to AZD1222 COVID-19 vaccine. Germline loops: CDR1 SQVTM, CDR2 ANQGSEA. Deletions cut 6 bases from V and 4 bases from J, with 18 bases between. This CDR3 region has 14 residues. Produced via immunoSEQ multiplex PCR; TCRdb's table is partial and in-frame only. This table has 150,000 to 200,000 clones, around 94% appearing once. V usage is TRBV29-1 and J usage is TRBJ1-2; weak D call: TRBD1 (6 bases). This clonotype was obtained from an adult in good health. Sequences were derived from peripheral blood, sampled on day 0 of AZD1222 vaccination. The CDR3 protein is CSVDTGQLFYGYTF. In DNA form, the CDR3 reads TGCAGCGTCGATACCGGACAGTTATTCTATGGCTACACCTTC.